This T cell receptor (beta chain) was captured by sequencing in a study of tumor-infiltrating lymphocytes in primary liver carcinoma. Study in general: Tissue type made little difference to sample yields of roughly 3.65 to 7.13 million productive TCRbeta reads.

RNA and DNA were co-extracted from roughly 20-30 mg of unsorted bulk tissue. The germline V gene has CDR1 SGHAT and CDR2 FQNNGV. The length of the CDR3 is 14 residues. For this clonotype: At one boundary the junction diverges from the germline segment, which might be a read error.

The investigators made TCR beta cDNA from around 530 ng total RNA, using a constant-region primer. Nested multiplex PCR, run for three rounds with slightly modified ARM-PCR, yielded TCR beta libraries. Rounds one and two of PCR, each of roughly 10 cycles, were primed with TRBV1-TRBV30 forward primers and a C-beta reverse primer. TCRdb reprocessed the multiplex PCR reads via MiXCR and lists one record per CDR3 protein. This sample has about 30,000 distinct CDR3 sequences, with 70% to 80% found just once. The receptor was isolated from a woman younger than 45 with primary liver carcinoma and hepatitis B virus infection. V is TRBV11-2 and J is TRBJ2-5, with 7 bases matching TRBD2. Sequenced sample: liver tumor tissue from sampling region 3. The subset was: tumor region T3, left-lateral pole. The CDR3 region is CASSLGGCQEAQYF. The CDR3 DNA is TGTGCCAGCAGCTTGGGGGGGTGCCAAGAGGCCCAGTACTTC.